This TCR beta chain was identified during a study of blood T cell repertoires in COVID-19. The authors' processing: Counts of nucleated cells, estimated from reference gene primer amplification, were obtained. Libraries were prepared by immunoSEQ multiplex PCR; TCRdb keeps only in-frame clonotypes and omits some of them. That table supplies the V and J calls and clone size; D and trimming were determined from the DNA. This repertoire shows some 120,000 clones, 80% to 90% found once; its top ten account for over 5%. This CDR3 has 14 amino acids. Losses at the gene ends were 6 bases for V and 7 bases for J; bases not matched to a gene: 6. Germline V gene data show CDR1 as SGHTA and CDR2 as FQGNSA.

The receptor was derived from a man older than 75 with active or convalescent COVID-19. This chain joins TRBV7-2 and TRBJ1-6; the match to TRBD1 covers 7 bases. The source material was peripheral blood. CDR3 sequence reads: CASRWTGGNSPLHF. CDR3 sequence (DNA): TGTGCCAGCAGATGGACAGGTGGGAATTCACCCCTCCACTTT.